These 19 T cell receptor beta chains share one sample of origin, sequenced in a study of T-cell memory formation after mild COVID-19. TCRdb called the 5' RACE reads again in MiXCR, with one record for every CDR3 protein. The sample records hundreds of thousands of distinct CDR3 sequences, approximately 15% being singletons. The material sequenced was PBMCs or a T cell subset sorted from them (not recorded which). These receptors all come from an adult woman who had mild COVID-19 (a few samples of this study predate the infection). Cell type and time point are not known.

This clonotype was detected a few times. The rearrangement uses TRBV27 and TRBJ2-7; TRBD1 matches 8 bases. Per germline, CDR1 MNHEY and CDR2 SMNVEV (reference sequence). This CDR3 has 15 amino acids. The V and J ends lost 7 bases and 2 bases, in that order; junction bases with no gene match: 10. CDR3 sequence reads: CASKRYGTGTYEQYF. The CDR3 DNA is TGTGCCAGCAAAAGATATGGGACAGGTACCTACGAGCAGTACTTC.

V is TRBV6-5 and J is TRBJ2-3; 8 bases map to TRBD2. CDR3 length equals 16 residues. J was trimmed by 6 bases and V by 0 bases; bases with no gene match: 8. Germline CDR1 MNHEY, CDR2 SVGAGI. CDR3 in amino acids: CASSYSRLALTDTQYF. DNA of the CDR3: TGTGCCAGCAGTTACTCGAGACTAGCGCTTACCGATACGCAGTATTTT.

The gene calls are TRBV11-3 and TRBJ2-1; D is possibly TRBD1 (6 bases). In germline, CDR1 is SGHNT, CDR2 YENEEA. The CDR3 has 17 amino acids. V dropped 4 bases and J dropped 5 bases, with 21 bases sitting between them. The DNA for the CDR3 is TGTGCCAGCAGCTATCCTCGACAGGCACGGTCAAACAATGAGCAGTTCTTC. It translates to CASSYPRQARSNNEQFF.

This clonotype was found a few times. V usage is TRBV5-1 and J usage is TRBJ2-1, with TRBD1 matching over 7 bases. Germline trimming cut 4 bases from V and 6 bases from J; bases unmatched to any gene: 13. The CDR3 consists of 16 residues. Germline V lookup: CDR1 SGHRS, CDR2 YFSETQ. The CDR3 reads CASSMVPDRAANEQFF. Written as DNA, the CDR3 is TGCGCCAGCAGCATGGTCCCCGACAGGGCGGCCAATGAGCAGTTCTTC.

The CDR3 region has the DNA TGTGCCAGCAGAGAATACGGAGAAGAGGGTGAAAAACTGTTTTTT. Translation gives CASREYGEEGEKLFF. The chain has TRBV2 and TRBJ1-4, with D unresolved. Trimming took 6 bases from V and 7 from J, leaving 18 bases between them. CDR1 and CDR2 from the germline V gene are SNHLY and FYNNEI. The CDR3 runs to 15 residues.

The chain joins TRBV29-1 to TRBJ2-1; possible D gene TRBD1, 5 bases. This CDR3 has 14 amino acids. Trimming cost V 4 bases and J 5 bases, with 15 bases left between them. Germline CDR1 is SQVTM and CDR2 is ANQGSEA. The CDR3 region has the DNA TGCAGCGTTGTTGAGAGCAACAGGAACAATGAGCAGTTCTTC. Translated, it gives CSVVESNRNNEQFF.

This clonotype was picked up a small number of times. This rearrangement joins TRBV5-1 to TRBJ2-6; 7 nucleotides align to TRBD1. CDR3 size: 17 residues. Germline CDR1 is SGHRS and CDR2 is YFSETQ. Trimming removed 0 bases from V and 1 base from J; junction bases left unmatched: 4. The CDR3 here is CASSLGTGGSGANVLTF. The CDR3 DNA reads as TGCGCCAGCAGCTTGGGGACAGGAGGTTCTGGGGCCAACGTCCTGACTTTC.

The V and J genes are TRBV5-1 and TRBJ2-3; 10 positions agree with TRBD2. The germline CDR1 and CDR2 sequences are SGHRS and YFSETQ. V gave up 4 bases and J gave up 1 base; unmatched junction bases: 6. CDR3 length: 16 residues. CDR3 protein: CASSVAGTSGTDTQYF. DNA for the CDR3: TGCGCCAGCAGCGTAGCCGGGACTAGCGGCACAGATACGCAGTATTTT.

The genes are TRBV7-6 and TRBJ1-2; possibly TRBD1 for D (6 bases). V dropped 3 bases and J dropped 2 bases, with 16 bases sitting between them. Germline CDR1 and CDR2: SGHVS and FNYEAQ. CDR3 size: 16 residues. The CDR3 reads CASSFFQGPTNYGYTF. The DNA for the CDR3 is TGTGCCAGCAGCTTTTTTCAGGGGCCTACGAACTATGGCTACACCTTC.

The DNA for the CDR3 is TGTGCCAGCAGGGACTCACTAGCGGGAGGTTTTTACGAGCAGTACTTC. Its protein is CASRDSLAGGFYEQYF. V gene TRBV12-3 or TRBV12-4 combines with J gene TRBJ2-7; 12 bases are shared with TRBD2. The length of the CDR3 is 16 residues. The J segment lost 4 bases and the V segment lost 6 bases, leaving 10 bases of the junction unmatched.

The chain joins TRBV12-3 or TRBV12-4 to TRBJ1-1; no definite D call. Trimming took 2 bases from V and 4 from J, leaving 11 bases between them. The CDR3 is made up of 14 amino acids. The CDR3 region has the DNA TGTGCCAGCAGTTTACTCGTCATGGGCACTGAAGCTTTCTTT. Translated, it gives CASSLLVMGTEAFF.

The chain has TRBV12-3 or TRBV12-4 and TRBJ2-7; D unclear. CDR3 length equals 12 residues. V gave up 6 bases and J gave up 7 bases, with 13 bases separating them. CDR3 in DNA: TGTGCCAGCAGCCCTATGGTAGGTGAGCAGTACTTC. Its protein product is CASSPMVGEQYF.

This clonotype was counted between two and nine times. This chain connects TRBV27 to TRBJ1-5, with 7 bases lining up with TRBD1. The CDR3 contains 18 residues. CDR1 and CDR2 from the germline V gene are MNHEY and SMNVEV (reference sequence). Trimming cost V 4 bases and J 4 bases; bases outside gene matches: 16. The CDR3 DNA reads TGTGCCAGCAGTTGGCAGTGGACAGGCCGGAGTGGGAATCAGCCCCAGCATTTT. It yields the protein CASSWQWTGRSGNQPQHF.

The chain links TRBV4-1 to TRBJ1-1; 9 bases agree with TRBD1. The J segment lost 1 base and the V segment lost 5 bases, leaving 5 bases of the junction unmatched. Germline-derived CDR1 and CDR2 are MGHRA and YSYEKL. The CDR3 loop spans 15 amino acids. The CDR3 nucleotides are TGCGCCAGCAGCTCACAGGGGGCCGGGAACACTGAAGCTTTCTTT. Residues: CASSSQGAGNTEAFF.

This clonotype showed up just a few times. This chain connects TRBV5-6 to TRBJ2-7, with 7 bases aligning to TRBD2. V lost 3 bases and J lost 6; bases outside the gene matches: 9. Germline V gene lookup returns CDR1 SGHDT and CDR2 YYEEEE. The CDR3 has 14 residues. The CDR3 is CASSSGTKVGEQYF. In nucleotides, the CDR3 is TGTGCCAGCAGCTCCGGGACTAAAGTGGGCGAGCAGTACTTC.

This clonotype was observed a handful of times. V is TRBV30 and J is TRBJ2-3; a possible D gene is TRBD2 (6 bases). V dropped 2 bases and J dropped 2 bases, with 8 bases sitting between them. Per the germline V gene, CDR1 is GTSNPN and CDR2 is SVGIG (reference sequence). The CDR3 totals 13 residues. The CDR3 spells CAWSPDYTDTQYF. The CDR3 DNA follows: TGTGCCTGGAGTCCGGACTACACAGATACGCAGTATTTT.

This clonotype turned up a few times. This sequence joins TRBV19 and TRBJ2-3; D is unclear. CDR1 LNHDA and CDR2 SQIVND come from the germline V gene (reference sequence). This CDR3 has 15 amino acids. V lost 7 bases to trimming and J lost 2 bases, with 16 bases between them. The CDR3 DNA follows: TGTGCCAGTACAGCAGCCTCGAAACTCACAGATACGCAGTATTTT. Its translation: CASTAASKLTDTQYF. The whole variable domain, filled in from reference TRBV19 and TRBJ2-3, reads DGGITQSPKYLFRKEGQNVTLSCEQNLNHDAMYWYRQDPGQGLRLIYYSQIVNDFQKGDIAEGYSVSREKKESFPLTVTSAQKNPTAFYLCASTAASKLTDTQYFGPGTRLTVL.

On this clonotype itself: A junction boundary mismatches the germline segment, possibly from a read error. The CDR3 spells CSVEDRGWGKNIQYF. CDR3 sequence (DNA): TGCAGCGTAGAAGATCGGGGGTGGGGAAAAAACATTCAGTACTTC. V usage is TRBV29-1 and J usage is TRBJ2-4, with D possibly TRBD2 on 6 matching bases. CDR1 SQVTM and CDR2 ANQGSEA come from the germline V gene. The CDR3 consists of 15 residues.

This chain uses TRBV7-6 with TRBJ2-2; a possible D gene is TRBD2 (6 bases). Germline lookup yields CDR1 SGHVS and CDR2 FNYEAQ. Trimming took 4 bases from V and 4 from J, leaving 13 bases between them. The length of the CDR3 is 15 residues. The CDR3 nucleotides read TGTGCCAGCAGCTATTCGGGGGATGGCACCGGGGAGCTGTTTTTT. Translated: CASSYSGDGTGELFF.